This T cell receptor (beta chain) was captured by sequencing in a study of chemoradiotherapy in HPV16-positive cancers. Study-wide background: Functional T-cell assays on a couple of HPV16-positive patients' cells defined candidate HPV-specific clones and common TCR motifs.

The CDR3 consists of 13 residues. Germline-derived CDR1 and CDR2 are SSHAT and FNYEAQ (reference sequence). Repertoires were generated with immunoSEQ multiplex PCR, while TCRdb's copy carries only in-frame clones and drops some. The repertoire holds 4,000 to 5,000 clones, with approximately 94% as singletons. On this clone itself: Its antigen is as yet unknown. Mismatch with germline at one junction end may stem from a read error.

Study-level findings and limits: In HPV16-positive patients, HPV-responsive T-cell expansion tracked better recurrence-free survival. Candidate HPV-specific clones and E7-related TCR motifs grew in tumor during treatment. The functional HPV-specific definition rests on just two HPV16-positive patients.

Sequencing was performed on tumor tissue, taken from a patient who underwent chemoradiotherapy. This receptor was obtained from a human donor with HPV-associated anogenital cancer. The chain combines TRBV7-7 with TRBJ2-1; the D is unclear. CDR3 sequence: CASSLGNGNEQFF. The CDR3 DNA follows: TGTGCTAGCAGCTTAGGGAACGGGAATGAGCAGTTCTTC.